This TCR beta chain was sequenced during a study of blood T cell repertoires in COVID-19. Study context: Acute and convalescent COVID-19 specimens originated in the United States, Italy and Spain. In each case, the material was cDNA or gDNA derived from T cells, B-cell-depleted T cells, or PBMCs.

Original analysis: Amplification of reference gene primers provided the estimated nucleated cell counts. Sequenced by immunoSEQ multiplex PCR; TCRdb stores in-frame clones only, minus some. V, J and clone size are those of that table, while D and trimming were read from the DNA. This table has some 700,000 clones, 70% to 90% appearing once. The sequence was obtained from a woman between 18 and 30 years old with acute or convalescent COVID-19. Specimen: peripheral blood.

As DNA, the CDR3 is TGCAGCGTCAGGTACCGGAACACAGATACGCAGTATTTT. Protein sequence: CSVRYRNTDTQYF. The chain is built from TRBV29-1 and TRBJ2-3; unclear D gene. This CDR3 region has 13 residues. Trimming pared 6 bases from V and 2 bases from J, leaving 12 bases between. Germline CDR1 is SQVTM and CDR2 is ANQGSEA.